What follows are 21 T cell receptor beta chains derived from one specimen sequenced in a study of cytomegalovirus exposure and HLA in healthy donors. Both 60 Vbeta primers and 13 Jbeta primers went into the PCR. TCRdb's copy holds only in-frame clones and misses some; the assay was immunoSEQ multiplex PCR. This sample has about 130,000 clones, with 81% found just once. Sequences were obtained from PBMCs. These receptors came from a man aged 18 to 30 in good health and CMV-seronegative.

The chain joins TRBV30 to TRBJ2-7; 10 bases match TRBD2. The CDR3 length is 15 residues. Trimming cost V 2 bases and J 0 bases; bases outside gene matches: 4. Germline-derived CDR1 and CDR2 are GTSNPN and SVGIG (reference sequence). CDR3 sequence: CAWSQRGGLSYEQYF. CDR3 nucleotides: TGTGCCTGGAGTCAGCGGGGGGGTCTCTCCTACGAGCAGTACTTC.

The genes are TRBV10-3 and TRBJ2-7; maybe TRBD2 (7 bases). The CDR3 totals 16 residues. V was shortened by 2 bases and J by 4 bases, with 18 bases between the two germline ends. Germline V gene lookup returns CDR1 ENHRY and CDR2 SYGVKD. CDR3 nucleotide sequence: TGTGCCATCAGTGAGGGAAAACGGGGGGCGGGGTACGAGCAGTACTTC. It yields the protein CAISEGKRGAGYEQYF.

The rearrangement uses TRBV5-1 and TRBJ1-1, with 7 bases matching TRBD1. Per the germline V gene, CDR1 is SGHRS and CDR2 is YFSETQ. V dropped 4 bases and J dropped 7; count of bases not matched to a gene: 7. The CDR3 extends over 13 amino acids. The CDR3 spells CASSTGTASEAFF. For the CDR3, the DNA is TGCGCCAGCAGCACAGGGACAGCGAGTGAAGCTTTCTTT.

V is TRBV19 and J is TRBJ1-1; D is uncertain. In germline, CDR1 is LNHDA, CDR2 SQIVND (reference sequence). Trimming took 4 bases from V and 1 from J, leaving 13 bases between them. The CDR3 is made up of 15 amino acids. The CDR3 DNA sequence: TGTGCCAGTAGTAACGGCCGGCGGGGGAACACTGAAGCTTTCTTT. Translated: CASSNGRRGNTEAFF.

J is TRBJ1-4 and V is TRBV20-1; tentatively, D is TRBD1 (5 bases). Germline V gene lookup returns CDR1 DFQATT and CDR2 SNEGSKA (reference sequence). The length of the CDR3 is 11 residues. CDR3 sequence (DNA): TGCAGCGCGGGGACTCACGAAAAACTGTTTTTT. Encoded protein: CSAGTHEKLFF.

The rearrangement links TRBV29-1 to TRBJ1-1, with D maybe TRBD1 (5 bases). The length of the CDR3 is 13 residues. Germline values: CDR1 SQVTM, CDR2 ANQGSEA. The CDR3 sequence is CRADGGENTEAFF. As DNA, the CDR3 is TGCAGGGCGGATGGGGGGGAGAACACTGAAGCTTTCTTT.

This clone has just a few counts. The chain couples TRBV7-9 to TRBJ2-3, with a tentative D call TRBD2 (6 bases). V lost 6 bases, J lost 0 bases, and 25 bases lay in between. Germline CDR1 reads SEHNR; CDR2 reads FQNEAQ (reference sequence). This CDR3 has 19 residues. In DNA, the CDR3 is TGTGCCAGCAGGTATTACAGTTTTCGAGCGGGCCCGAGCACAGATACGCAGTATTTT. This sequence encodes CASRYYSFRAGPSTDTQYF. Drawing the rest from reference TRBV7-9 and TRBJ2-3, the complete variable domain is DTGVSQNPRHKITKRGQNVTFRCDPISEHNRLYWYRQTLGQGPEFLTYFQNEAQLEKSRLLSDRFSAERPKGSFSTLEIQRTEQGDSAMYLCASRYYSFRAGPSTDTQYFGPGTRLTVL.

This clone has a handful of counts. V gene TRBV7-9 combines with J gene TRBJ1-5, with 8 bases that match TRBD1. The CDR3 is 13 amino acids. Unmatched junction bases numbered 2, after V lost 3 bases and J lost 7 bases. Germline loops: CDR1 SEHNR, CDR2 FQNEAQ (reference sequence). CDR3 nucleotides: TGTGCCAGCAGCTTGACAGGGGTGCAGCCCCAGCATTTT. This translates into CASSLTGVQPQHF.

V and J are TRBV7-8 and TRBJ1-5; D call uncertain. Germline V gene data show CDR1 as SGHVS and CDR2 as FQNEAQ. CDR3 length: 15 residues. V gave up 2 bases and J gave up 0 bases, with 8 bases separating them. The CDR3 coding sequence is TGTGCCAGCAGCTTACGCGCGGCTAGCAATCAGCCCCAGCATTTT. Its protein product is CASSLRAASNQPQHF.

The table lists this clone with a few counts. This chain joins TRBV15 and TRBJ2-7; 7 bases fit TRBD2. Germline V gene sequence: CDR1 LNHNV, CDR2 YYDKDF (reference sequence). V was clipped by 0 bases and J by 2 bases; unmatched bases: 10. This CDR3 region has 17 residues. The CDR3 DNA reads TGTGCCACCAGCAGAGATCTGCTTCCGGGACTACCCTACGAGCAGTACTTC. It encodes CATSRDLLPGLPYEQYF.

J is TRBJ1-4 and V is TRBV19; TRBD1 aligns across 9 bases. The germline CDR1 and CDR2 sequences are LNHDA and SQIVND (reference sequence). V shed 7 bases and J 11 bases; nucleotides not matched to a gene: 8. The CDR3 has 13 amino acids. The CDR3 sequence is CASKEGQGWKLFF. Written as DNA, the CDR3 is TGTGCCAGTAAAGAGGGACAGGGTTGGAAACTGTTTTTT.

A single count supports this clone. The chain employs TRBV6-5 and TRBJ1-1, with unresolved D. Germline V gene sequence: CDR1 MNHEY, CDR2 SVGAGI. The CDR3 is 13 residues long. Trimming took off 7 bases at V and 6 bases at J, with 15 bases between the two ends. Written as DNA, the CDR3 is TGTGCCAGCACCGACGAGGGAGTCCCTGAAGCTTTCTTT. As protein: CASTDEGVPEAFF.

This clone appeared once. Its ends do not fully match the called genes, so a read error is possible. The chain recombines TRBV7-9 with TRBJ2-7, with D perhaps matching TRBD1 (5 bases). The germline CDR1 and CDR2 sequences are SEHNR and FQNEAQ (reference sequence). This CDR3 is 13 amino acids long. Here the CDR3 DNA reads TGTGCCAGCTCTGGACACCCTAACTACGAGCAGCACTTC. It yields the protein CASSGHPNYEQHF.

The rearrangement uses TRBV6-1 and TRBJ2-1; 10 nucleotides line up with TRBD1. Losses at the gene ends were 9 bases for V and 7 bases for J; bases not matched to a gene: 9. Germline assignment: CDR1 MNHNS and CDR2 SASEGT. The CDR3 length is 14 residues. Written as DNA, the CDR3 is TGTGCCAGTCTACGGGACAGGGGATCGAATGAGCAGTTCTTC. As protein: CASLRDRGSNEQFF.

The rearrangement uses TRBV7-9 and TRBJ2-1, with 8 bases lining up with TRBD1. The CDR3 sequence is 15 residues long. The junction had 3 bases not matched to a gene; V was cut back by 5 bases and J by 0 bases. Germline CDR1 reads SEHNR; CDR2 reads FQNEAQ (reference sequence). The CDR3 sequence is CASSADRGSYNEQFF. CDR3 DNA sequence: TGTGCCAGCAGCGCCGACAGGGGCTCCTACAATGAGCAGTTCTTC.

CDR3 region: CASSEASGGLGRTQYF. The CDR3 coding sequence is TGTGCCAGCAGTGAGGCGAGCGGGGGGTTAGGTCGGACCCAGTACTTC. The rearrangement joins TRBV2 to TRBJ2-5; 9 bases are shared with TRBD2. Germline V gene data show CDR1 as SNHLY and CDR2 as FYNNEI. V gave up 3 bases and J gave up 7 bases; unmatched junction bases: 12. CDR3 size: 16 residues.

The chain carries TRBV9 and TRBJ2-1; 8 positions match TRBD2. The germline V gene encodes CDR1 SGDLS and CDR2 YYNGEE. CDR3 length: 15 amino acids. J lost 1 base, V lost 4 bases, and 4 bases had no gene match. CDR3 in amino acids: CASSPSGGSYNEQFF. Here the CDR3 DNA reads TGTGCCAGCAGCCCCAGCGGGGGTTCCTACAATGAGCAGTTCTTC.

This chain links TRBV2 with TRBJ2-7; no reliable D call. The germline CDR1 and CDR2 sequences are SNHLY and FYNNEI. CDR3 length equals 13 residues. V gave up 4 bases and J gave up 9 bases, with 16 bases separating them. CDR3 nucleotide sequence: TGTGCCAGCAGTGCCCCCCTTGAGGCCGGGCAGTACTTC. Translated: CASSAPLEAGQYF.

V and J are TRBV2 and TRBJ1-4; D is possibly TRBD1 (5 bases). Trimming shortened V by 7 bases and J by 8 bases, and 11 bases separated the two germline ends. Germline CDR1 SNHLY, CDR2 FYNNEI. There are 12 residues in the CDR3. The CDR3 region is CASTPGSEKLFF. The CDR3 nucleotides are TGTGCCAGCACCCCAGGGTCAGAAAAACTGTTTTTT.

The count of this clone is one. V usage is TRBV28 and J usage is TRBJ2-6; 8 bases are shared with TRBD2. The CDR3 spans 17 residues. The junction had 9 bases not matched to a gene; V was cut back by 4 bases and J by 4 bases. The V gene's germline CDR1 is MDHEN and CDR2 SYDVKM. CDR3 DNA sequence: TGTGCCAGCAGTTATCTCGCGGGGGGTACCGGGGCCAACGTCCTGACTTTC. Translating it yields CASSYLAGGTGANVLTF.

V is TRBV14 and J is TRBJ2-7; 8 nucleotides line up with TRBD1. V gave up 4 bases and J gave up 2 bases; unmatched junction bases: 7. This CDR3 has 15 amino acids. Germline V gives CDR1 SGHDN, CDR2 FVKESK. The CDR3 sequence: CASSPTGVGPYEQYF. DNA of the CDR3: TGTGCCAGCAGCCCGACAGGGGTGGGCCCCTACGAGCAGTACTTC. Using reference TRBV14 and TRBJ2-7 for the parts outside the CDR3, the full variable domain is EAGVTQFPSHSVIEKGQTVTLRCDPISGHDNLYWYRRVMGKEIKFLLHFVKESKQDESGMPNNRFLAERTGGTYSTLKVQPAELEDSGVYFCASSPTGVGPYEQYFGPGTRLTVT.